This T cell receptor beta chain was recovered during a study of OX40 agonist ivuxolimab in advanced cancers. Across the whole study: Patients were infused with ivuxolimab every 2 weeks at 0.01 to 10 mg/kg. Patients were 82.7% male with ages roughly 20 to 85, mean around 61.

This table comes from immunoSEQ multiplex PCR, and its TCRdb copy is limited to in-frame clones, with some not included. The sample records tens of thousands of clones, 87% being singletons. Per germline, CDR1 MDHEN and CDR2 SYDVKM. Trimming stripped 1 base from V and 9 bases from J, with 12 bases between. This CDR3 comprises 13 residues. Sample: CD4+ or CD8+ T cells sorted from blood, taken in a trial of the OX40 agonist ivuxolimab. The clonotype comes from an adult with an advanced solid tumor such as melanoma, head and neck, liver or kidney cancer. V and J are TRBV28 and TRBJ1-2; D is ambiguous. This CDR3 reads CASSLLSPLSYTF. CDR3 sequence (DNA): TGTGCCAGCAGTTTATTGTCCCCCCTCAGCTACACCTTC.